These 29 T cell receptor beta chains were all obtained from the same sample, sequenced in a study of breast tumors, draining lymph nodes, adjacent tissues. TCRdb reprocessed the multiplex PCR reads with MiXCR, giving one entry per CDR3 protein. This sample has around 150,000 distinct CDR3 sequences, with approximately 32% found just once. The lymph nodes were axillary draining lymph nodes from breast cancer patients. What was sequenced was axillary lymph node tissue. Every receptor here comes from a female donor with breast cancer. Some clones in this sample may be carry-over from other donors' samples.

The V call is TRBV6-1, the J call TRBJ1-3; TRBD1 is a possible D gene (5 bases). V lost 2 bases and J lost 0, with 14 bases in between. Germline V lookup: CDR1 MNHNS, CDR2 SASEGT. The CDR3 spans 17 residues. CDR3 DNA sequence: TGTGCCAGCAGTGAACTTTGGACGGGACCCTCTGGAAACACCATATATTTT. Its translation is CASSELWTGPSGNTIYF.

Ten or more counts support this clonotype. The chain links TRBV5-1 to TRBJ2-3; D gene unclear. The germline V and J ends were trimmed by 4 bases and 0 bases, with 3 bases remaining between them. CDR1 and CDR2 (germline): SGHRS, YFSETQ. This CDR3 has 12 amino acids. CDR3 residues: CASSHSTDTQYF. CDR3 DNA: TGCGCCAGCAGCCACAGCACAGATACGCAGTATTTT.

This clonotype was seen repeatedly, ten times or more. Germline and junction disagree at one end, which may indicate a read error. J is TRBJ2-3 and V is TRBV5-6, with 7 bases lining up with TRBD1. This CDR3 has 11 residues. Germline CDR1 reads SGHDT; CDR2 reads YYEEEE. CDR3 coding DNA: TGTGCCAGCAGCTCTGTTGACAGGGCACATTTT. It is translated as CASSSVDRAHF.

This clonotype occurred a few times. A much larger clone lies one base from this, so it may be a read error. This sequence joins TRBV6-6 and TRBJ1-3; D remains unclear. The CDR3 has 14 residues. V lost 8 bases and J 0 bases, leaving 11 bases between the germline ends. The V gene's germline CDR1 is MNHNY and CDR2 SVGAGI (reference sequence). The CDR3 sequence is CASGTPGSGNTIYF. The CDR3 nucleotides read TGTGCCAGCGGTACCCCAGGCTCTGGAAACACCATATATTTT.

This clonotype was observed many times. A much larger clone lies one base from this, so it may be a read error. J is TRBJ2-5 and V is TRBV20-1, with 7 bases aligning to TRBD2. CDR3 size: 14 residues. V shed 1 base, J shed 7 bases, and the junction held 9 bases outside the gene matches. Per germline, CDR1 DFQATT and CDR2 SNEGSKA (reference sequence). CDR3 in amino acids: CSARGEGLGATQYF. Written as DNA, the CDR3 is TGCAGTGCTAGAGGGGAGGGACTGGGAGCGACCCAGTACTTC.

This clonotype has ten or more counts. CDR3 DNA: TGCGCCAGCAGCTCGATGGGCAGGGGCGGCGCAGATACGCAGTATTTT. The encoded protein is CASSSMGRGGADTQYF. V and J are TRBV5-1 and TRBJ2-3, with D possibly matching TRBD1 (6 bases). Per germline, CDR1 SGHRS and CDR2 YFSETQ. The CDR3 length is 16 residues. V was shortened by 3 bases and J by 4 bases, with 18 bases between the two germline ends.

V is TRBV15 and J is TRBJ2-7; D is perhaps TRBD1 (7 bases). V gave up 4 bases and J gave up 4 bases, with 17 bases separating them. The CDR3 length is 15 residues. In germline, CDR1 is LNHNV, CDR2 YYDKDF (reference sequence). The chain's CDR3 is CATSIGGGGAYEQYF. CDR3 nucleotide sequence: TGTGCCACCAGCATCGGAGGGGGCGGGGCTTACGAGCAGTACTTC.

This clonotype was seen a few times. A read error may produce the germline difference seen at one junction end. The chain links TRBV6-2 or TRBV6-3 to TRBJ1-4; 8 nucleotides agree with TRBD1. This CDR3 region has 18 residues. CDR1 MNHEY and CDR2 SVGEGT come from the germline V gene. CDR3 protein: CASSHSIGTGLTNEKLFF. The CDR3 DNA reads as TGTGCCAGCAGTCACTCGATCGGGACAGGACTAACTAATGAAAAACTGTTTTTT.

This sequence joins TRBV20-1 and TRBJ1-1, with D unclear. V lost 0 bases, J lost 7 bases, and 9 bases lay in between. In germline, CDR1 is DFQATT, CDR2 SNEGSKA (reference sequence). CDR3 length: 12 residues. The CDR3 DNA follows: TGCAGTGCTAGAGAGAGGGCAGATGAAGCTTTCTTT. Translation gives CSARERADEAFF.

This clonotype was seen many times. This chain joins TRBV6-1 and TRBJ2-2, with 8 bases fitting TRBD1. The junction had 7 bases not matched to a gene; V was cut back by 9 bases and J by 1 base. The germline gives CDR1 MNHNS, CDR2 SASEGT. The CDR3 totals 15 residues. CDR3 DNA: TGTGCCAGTGACTTTGGGACAGGGAACACCGGGGAGCTGTTTTTT. This sequence encodes CASDFGTGNTGELFF.

This clonotype appeared many times. The chain combines TRBV6-1 with TRBJ2-5; D is unclear. The germline V gene has CDR1 MNHNS and CDR2 SASEGT. This CDR3 has 15 residues. V lost 5 bases and J lost 5, with 18 bases in between. The CDR3 here is CASSSQPQMKETQYF. The CDR3 coding sequence is TGTGCCAGCAGTAGCCAGCCCCAAATGAAGGAGACCCAGTACTTC.

This chain links TRBV12-3 or TRBV12-4 with TRBJ2-7, with D perhaps matching TRBD1 (6 bases). V lost 6 bases to trimming and J lost 0 bases, with 15 bases between them. This CDR3 comprises 15 residues. The CDR3 is CASSITGPSSYEQYF. The CDR3, as DNA: TGTGCCAGCAGCATAACAGGGCCGAGCTCCTACGAGCAGTACTTC.

This clonotype was observed many times. This rearrangement joins TRBV14 to TRBJ1-2, with D possibly matching TRBD1 (6 bases). This CDR3 has 12 amino acids. Germline V gives CDR1 SGHDN, CDR2 FVKESK. V lost 7 bases and J lost 2, with 8 bases in between. The CDR3 spells CASKGQNYGYTF. The CDR3 coding sequence is TGTGCCAGCAAAGGACAGAACTATGGCTACACCTTC.

This clonotype was counted at least ten times. This sequence joins TRBV30 and TRBJ1-2; D remains unclear. V lost 4 bases and J lost 1, with 10 bases in between. Germline values: CDR1 GTSNPN, CDR2 SVGIG (reference sequence). The CDR3 is 13 amino acids. The CDR3 DNA sequence: TGTGCCTGGACCCCCCGGCTTAACTATGGCTACACCTTC. Protein sequence: CAWTPRLNYGYTF. The variable domain in full, completed from reference TRBV30 and TRBJ1-2, reads SQTIHQWPATLVQPVGSPLSLECTVEGTSNPNLYWYRQAAGRGLQLLFYSVGIGQISSEVPQNLSASRPQDRQFILSSKKLLLSDSGFYLCAWTPRLNYGYTFGSGTRLTVV.

The chain is built from TRBV6-2 or TRBV6-3 and TRBJ2-7; D tentatively reads TRBD1 or TRBD2 (5 bases each). V lost 5 bases to trimming and J lost 7 bases, with 27 bases between them. The germline V gene encodes CDR1 MNHEY and CDR2 SVGEGT. CDR3 size: 17 residues. The CDR3 region has the DNA TGTGCCAGCAGTCACCCCGGGACCCAGGGAGCCCGCGGGGAGCAGTACTTC. Translating gives CASSHPGTQGARGEQYF.

This clonotype came up many times. CDR3 residues: CASSFDRPGGETQYF. The CDR3 DNA reads as TGTGCCAGCAGCTTCGACAGGCCTGGGGGGGAGACCCAGTACTTC. This sequence joins TRBV5-6 and TRBJ2-5; D is possibly TRBD1 or TRBD2 (6 bases each). Germline V lookup: CDR1 SGHDT, CDR2 YYEEEE. This CDR3 is built from 15 residues. The V end was cut by 2 bases, the J end by 5 bases, with 16 bases between.

The chain joins TRBV19 to TRBJ1-3; 8 bases map to TRBD1. The CDR3 extends over 14 amino acids. Germline V gene data show CDR1 as LNHDA and CDR2 as SQIVND (reference sequence). J gave up 4 bases and V 3 bases, and 2 bases lay outside the gene matches. The DNA for the CDR3 is TGTGCCAGTAGTATCAGGGGGCCAGGAAACACCATATATTTT. Its translation: CASSIRGPGNTIYF.

This clonotype came up many times. This rearrangement joins TRBV6-1 to TRBJ2-7, with 10 bases identical to TRBD2. This CDR3 has 18 residues. Germline V gene sequence: CDR1 MNHNS, CDR2 SASEGT. V lost 6 bases, J lost 1 base, and 15 bases stayed unmatched. In DNA, the CDR3 is TGTGCCAGCAGACAGGTGGCGGGGACTAGCGTTTCTTCCTACGAGCAGTACTTC. Its protein product is CASRQVAGTSVSSYEQYF.

About this clonotype itself: At one end the junction does not follow the germline gene, possibly because of a read error. The gene calls are TRBV20-1 and TRBJ1-2; the D gene is possibly TRBD1 (6 bases). From germline, CDR1 is DFQATT and CDR2 SNEGSKA (reference sequence). There are 13 residues in the CDR3. CDR3 bases: TGCAGTGCTAGAGTGGACAGTAACTATGCCTACACCTTC. Its translation: CSARVDSNYAYTF.

J is TRBJ2-2 and V is TRBV28; 9 bases agree with TRBD1. The CDR3 length is 16 residues. Looked up from germline, CDR1 is MDHEN and CDR2 is SYDVKM. V gave up 3 bases and J gave up 6 bases; unmatched junction bases: 8. CDR3: CASSFLGQGKAGELFF. For the CDR3, the DNA is TGTGCCAGCAGTTTTCTAGGACAGGGGAAAGCCGGGGAGCTGTTTTTT.

In this sample, this clonotype turned up many times. The chain links TRBV6-5 to TRBJ1-4, with TRBD1 matching 7 bases. The CDR3 totals 15 residues. Per germline, CDR1 MNHEY and CDR2 SVGAGI. With V trimmed by 0 bases and J by 8 bases, 6 bases remained unmatched. The CDR3 DNA sequence: TGTGCCAGCAGTTACTCTACAGGGGCCGGGGAAAAACTGTTTTTT. This translates into CASSYSTGAGEKLFF.

This clonotype was seen at least ten times. The J gene is TRBJ2-3, the V gene TRBV7-2; D may be TRBD2 (5 bases). The CDR3 has 14 residues. Germline V gene lookup returns CDR1 SGHTA and CDR2 FQGNSA. V was trimmed by 5 bases and J by 6 bases, leaving 15 bases between them. This CDR3 reads CASSPISAGDTQYF. In DNA form, the CDR3 reads TGTGCCAGCAGCCCCATCAGCGCGGGTGATACGCAGTATTTT.

Comments on this clonotype: This may stem from a read error, because a much larger clone lies one nucleotide away. The CDR3 region has the DNA TGTGCCAGCAGCTTGGACAGATCCTCTGGAAACACCATATATTTT. Translated: CASSLDRSSGNTIYF. V gene TRBV5-4 combines with J gene TRBJ1-3, with unresolved D. The CDR3 extends over 15 amino acids. Trimming cost V 0 bases and J 0 bases, with 7 bases left between them. The germline gives CDR1 SGHNT, CDR2 YYREEE (reference sequence).

As regards this clonotype: The junction and the germline gene differ at one end; a read error may be behind it. The chain carries TRBV9 and TRBJ2-2; the match to TRBD1 covers 10 bases. CDR3 length: 19 amino acids. Germline V CDR1 and CDR2: SGDLS, YYNGEE. For the CDR3, the DNA is TGCGCCAGCAGCGGTCCCGGGACAGGGGTCGTTCGAAACACCGGGGAGCTGTTTTTT. This translates into CASSGPGTGVVRNTGELFF.

The sample holds many counts of this clonotype. The gene calls are TRBV10-3 and TRBJ2-1; the D gene is possibly TRBD1 (6 bases). This CDR3 is built from 11 residues. The germline gives CDR1 ENHRY, CDR2 SYGVKD. Trimming left V 2 bases short and J 12 bases short, with 8 bases between. The CDR3 DNA sequence: TGTGCCATCAGTGAGGGACAGCCGCAGTTCTTC. This translates into CAISEGQPQFF.

This clonotype was counted at least ten times. The chain links TRBV27 to TRBJ2-1; the match to TRBD1 covers 10 bases. This CDR3 is built from 13 residues. The V and J ends lost 10 bases and 6 bases, in that order; junction bases with no gene match: 6. Germline-derived CDR1 and CDR2 are MNHEY and SMNVEV (reference sequence). The DNA of the CDR3 is TGTGCCACCAAAGGACAGGGGGGCAATGAGCAGTTCTTC. Translation gives CATKGQGGNEQFF.

This clonotype was recorded many times. V and J are TRBV5-1 and TRBJ2-2; weak D call: TRBD1 (5 bases). Germline lookup yields CDR1 SGHRS and CDR2 YFSETQ. The CDR3 loop spans 15 amino acids. V was pared by 4 bases and J by 0 bases, with 10 bases between. CDR3 in amino acids: CASSETTANTGELFF. CDR3 coding DNA: TGCGCCAGCAGCGAAACGACAGCGAACACCGGGGAGCTGTTTTTT.

This chain joins TRBV7-9 and TRBJ2-7; 8 bases fit TRBD2. The ends lost 3 bases at V and 7 bases at J; junction bases unmatched: 8. Germline V gene lookup returns CDR1 SEHNR and CDR2 FQNEAQ (reference sequence). This CDR3 has 14 residues. The DNA for the CDR3 is TGTGCCAGCAGCTTCTCCTCCGGGGGGGGTGAGCAGTACGTC. Amino acid sequence: CASSFSSGGGEQYV.

Concerning this clonotype: The junction departs from the called germline gene at one end, perhaps through a read error. This rearrangement joins TRBV6-6 to TRBJ1-4; D perhaps matches TRBD1 (6 bases). This CDR3 has 17 residues. CDR1 and CDR2 from the germline V gene are MNHNY and SVGAGI (reference sequence). CDR3 loop: CASSEAIRGLQREKLLF. As DNA, the CDR3 is TGTGCCAGCAGTGAAGCGATCCGGGGGCTCCAACGGGAAAAACTGCTTTTT.